These 5 T cell receptor beta chains originate from one sample sequenced in a study of T cells in Graves' hyperthyroidism and ophthalmopathy. Amplification targeted TCR beta CDR3 regions from RNA transcripts. A first-round RT-PCR of the TCR CDR3 used the HTBI primer set. Using its own MiXCR run on the multiplex PCR reads, TCRdb lists one record per CDR3 protein. The table shows 600,000 to 700,000 distinct CDR3 sequences, with roughly 46% occurring only once. Material: peripheral blood or thyroid tissue (not recorded which). The receptors were gathered from an adult man with Graves' disease, either hyperthyroidism or ophthalmopathy (not recorded which).

This rearrangement joins TRBV2 to TRBJ2-7, with TRBD1 identical over 7 bases. Unmatched junction bases numbered 11, after V lost 7 bases and J lost 2 bases. The CDR3 spans 15 residues. Germline V gives CDR1 SNHLY, CDR2 FYNNEI. CDR3 region: CASIWSETGTYEQYF. CDR3 DNA: TGTGCCAGCATCTGGTCGGAGACAGGGACCTACGAGCAGTACTTC.

Many counts were recorded for this clonotype. V is TRBV7-2 and J is TRBJ1-2, with no clear D. Trimming shortened V by 1 base and J by 6 bases, and 9 bases separated the two germline ends. The CDR3 runs 13 residues. CDR1 is SGHTA and CDR2 is FQGNSA in the germline V gene. The CDR3 loop reads CASSLVIRDGYTF. CDR3 nucleotides: TGTGCCAGCAGCTTAGTGATACGGGATGGCTACACCTTC.

CDR3: CASSFGQGRGQPQYF. The CDR3 nucleotides read TGTGCCAGCAGCTTCGGACAGGGACGAGGTCAGCCCCAGTACTTC. The genes are TRBV7-2 and TRBJ2-5; 8 nucleotides align to TRBD1. This CDR3 contains 15 residues. Germline CDR1 SGHTA, CDR2 FQGNSA. The V segment lost 3 bases and the J segment 9 bases; nucleotides outside the gene matches: 12.

V and J are TRBV5-1 and TRBJ1-1; 7 nucleotides match TRBD1. Trimming removed 0 bases from V and 2 bases from J; junction bases left unmatched: 10. CDR1 and CDR2 (germline): SGHRS, YFSETQ. This CDR3 has 17 amino acids. CDR3 protein: CASSLGQGVHPNTEAFF. DNA of the CDR3: TGCGCCAGCAGCTTGGGACAGGGAGTACACCCAAACACTGAAGCTTTCTTT.

This clonotype has a single count. One junction end disagrees with the germline gene, perhaps due to a read error. CDR3 nucleotides: TGTGTCAGCAGCTTAGGGAACGAGCAGTACTTT. Its protein is CVSSLGNEQYF. The V and J genes are TRBV7-9 and TRBJ2-7; D is ambiguous. The CDR3 is 11 residues long. Germline values: CDR1 SEHNR, CDR2 FQNEAQ (reference sequence).